Following are 31 T cell receptor beta chains from one sample sequenced in a study of blood T cell repertoires in COVID-19 (dated by TCRdb to the early 2020s). The method behind the library was the immunoSEQ multiplex PCR assay. TCRdb holds this immuneACCESS table with in-frame rearrangements only. Some clones are missing; in checked studies, unresolved V genes explain under half, and the rest has no known cause. The sample table shows 140,000 or so clones, and 85% to 90% are seen once. The ten biggest clones cover roughly 5% of the sample. The sample consisted of peripheral blood. All receptors come from a human donor in a cohort sampled during active COVID-19.

The CDR3 DNA reads TGTGCCAGCATGAACCGGGACAGGGTGGATGGCTACACCTTC. Its protein product is CASMNRDRVDGYTF. The V call is TRBV2, the J call TRBJ1-2, with 9 positions matching TRBD1. CDR1 and CDR2 from the germline V gene are SNHLY and FYNNEI. CDR3 length: 14 residues. After removal of 7 bases from V and 6 bases from J, the junction contained 9 bases not matched to a gene.

This sequence joins TRBV5-1 and TRBJ1-1, with TRBD1 matching 7 bases. Germline CDR1 SGHRS, CDR2 YFSETQ. V gave up 0 bases and J gave up 1 base; unmatched junction bases: 6. CDR3 length: 16 amino acids. The chain's CDR3 is CASSLGQGLGNTEAFF. The DNA of the CDR3 is TGCGCCAGCAGCTTGGGACAGGGCCTAGGGAACACTGAAGCTTTCTTT.

CDR3 region: CATGQTDTGELFF. The CDR3 DNA sequence: TGTGCCACCGGACAGACAGACACCGGGGAGCTGTTTTTT. The chain couples TRBV24-1 to TRBJ2-2; D may be TRBD1 (6 bases). The V end lost 9 bases, the J end lost 3 bases, and 10 bases lay between the germline ends. The CDR3 contains 13 residues. The germline V gene has CDR1 KGHDR and CDR2 SFDVKD.

V and J are TRBV6-2 or TRBV6-3 and TRBJ2-7; 7 bases match TRBD2. CDR3 length: 14 residues. CDR1 and CDR2 (germline): MNHEY, SVGEGT. Germline trimming cut 5 bases from V and 6 bases from J; bases unmatched to any gene: 10. The CDR3 DNA reads as TGTGCCAGCAGTGCTAGCGGCCCGCGCTCCGAGCAGTACTTC. Residues: CASSASGPRSEQYF.

The gene calls are TRBV28 and TRBJ2-4, with TRBD1 identical over 11 bases. Germline V CDR1 and CDR2: MDHEN, SYDVKM. CDR3 length equals 15 residues. Trimming cost V 5 bases and J 9 bases; bases outside gene matches: 9. The CDR3 reads CASSARDRGASIQYF. In DNA, the CDR3 is TGTGCCAGCAGTGCCCGGGACAGGGGGGCAAGCATTCAGTACTTC.

This chain uses TRBV10-3 with TRBJ2-2; 9 nucleotides align to TRBD1. This CDR3 is 18 amino acids long. Germline CDR1 is ENHRY and CDR2 is SYGVKD. Trimming cost V 6 bases and J 0 bases; bases outside gene matches: 11. CDR3 protein: CAIRTGTGLFANTGELFF. In nucleotides, the CDR3 is TGTGCCATCAGGACCGGGACAGGGTTATTCGCGAACACCGGGGAGCTGTTTTTT.

The chain joins TRBV28 to TRBJ1-1; no clear D. This CDR3 spans 15 amino acids. Looked up from germline, CDR1 is MDHEN and CDR2 is SYDVKM. V lost 6 bases, J lost 7 bases, and 21 bases lay in between. CDR3 nucleotide sequence: TGTGCCAGCAGCCCAGGTCGTAGGTGGTCCCATGAAGCTTTCTTT. This translates into CASSPGRRWSHEAFF.

The chain couples TRBV27 to TRBJ2-7; TRBD2 matches at 9 bases. CDR3 length: 15 amino acids. Trimming at V came to 5 bases and at J to 6 bases, leaving 11 bases not matched to a gene. The germline V gene encodes CDR1 MNHEY and CDR2 SMNVEV (reference sequence). The CDR3 bases are TGTGCCAGCAGTCCCCGACGGCTAGCGGGGCTCGAGCAGTACTTC. Translated, it gives CASSPRRLAGLEQYF.

CDR3 loop: CASSYSGLQYEQYF. The CDR3 nucleotides are TGTGCCAGCAGTTACTCGGGACTTCAATACGAGCAGTACTTC. The chain has TRBV6-2 or TRBV6-3 and TRBJ2-7; D is possibly TRBD2 (6 bases). The germline CDR1 and CDR2 sequences are MNHEY and SVGEGT. Trimming removed 0 bases from V and 4 bases from J, with 10 bases in between. CDR3 length: 14 amino acids.

This clone was detected only once. The rearrangement joins TRBV7-9 to TRBJ1-6; D might be TRBD1 (6 bases). The CDR3 has 14 residues. V shed 2 bases and J shed 9 bases, with 11 bases lying between them. Per the germline V gene, CDR1 is SEHNR and CDR2 is FQNEAQ (reference sequence). The CDR3 here is CASSLNRDVSPLHF. CDR3 in DNA: TGTGCCAGCAGCTTAAACAGGGATGTTTCACCCCTCCACTTT.

This rearrangement joins TRBV24-1 to TRBJ2-1; TRBD2 matches 12 bases. CDR1 is KGHDR and CDR2 is SFDVKD in the germline V gene. Germline trimming cut 2 bases from V and 9 bases from J; bases unmatched to any gene: 7. This CDR3 has 16 residues. CDR3 amino acids: CATSDSASGRGGEQFF. CDR3 DNA: TGTGCCACCAGTGATTCGGCTAGCGGGAGGGGTGGTGAGCAGTTCTTC.

The CDR3 coding sequence is TGTGCCAGCAGTTTGGTGGACAGGGGGTATGGCTACACCTTC. It is translated as CASSLVDRGYGYTF. This chain links TRBV28 with TRBJ1-2; the match to TRBD1 covers 10 bases. Germline CDR1 is MDHEN and CDR2 is SYDVKM. Unmatched junction bases numbered 3, after V lost 3 bases and J lost 5 bases. The CDR3 has 14 amino acids.

The chain links TRBV29-1 to TRBJ2-7; 12 nucleotides agree with TRBD2. The CDR3 loop spans 17 amino acids. Germline V gene sequence: CDR1 SQVTM, CDR2 ANQGSEA. The V gene end was trimmed by 5 bases and the J gene end by 1 base; junction bases not matched to a gene: 12. CDR3 DNA sequence: TGCAGCGTTAAGGGACTAGCGGGTGGGTATGGGTCCTACGAGCAGTACTTC. Translating it yields CSVKGLAGGYGSYEQYF.

The chain recombines TRBV18 with TRBJ2-7, with a tentative D call TRBD1 (6 bases). The CDR3 is 14 residues long. Germline assignment: CDR1 KGHSH and CDR2 LQKENI. The V end was cut by 4 bases, the J end by 2 bases, with 12 bases between. The CDR3 here is CASSLLRDTYEQYF. DNA for the CDR3: TGTGCCAGCTCACTCCTCCGGGACACCTACGAGCAGTACTTC.

This chain links TRBV19 with TRBJ1-3; possibly TRBD1 for D (6 bases). Deletions cut 8 bases from V and 1 base from J, with 9 bases between. Germline loops: CDR1 LNHDA, CDR2 SQIVND (reference sequence). The CDR3 totals 13 residues. The CDR3 loop reads CASGDRSGNTIYF. The CDR3 DNA is TGTGCCAGTGGAGACAGGTCTGGAAACACCATATATTTT.

The J gene is TRBJ2-7, the V gene TRBV10-3; 9 bases map to TRBD1. Germline V gene sequence: CDR1 ENHRY, CDR2 SYGVKD. J was trimmed by 2 bases and V by 6 bases; bases with no gene match: 5. The CDR3 contains 14 residues. The CDR3: CAISAGTGPYEQYF. Written as DNA, the CDR3 is TGTGCCATCAGCGCCGGGACAGGGCCCTACGAGCAGTACTTC.

This sequence joins TRBV15 and TRBJ1-6, with 7 bases that match TRBD1. The CDR3 is made up of 14 amino acids. Germline values: CDR1 LNHNV, CDR2 YYDKDF (reference sequence). Trimming took 2 bases from V and 10 from J; bases not matched to a gene: 5. The CDR3, as DNA: TGTGCCACCAGCAGACGGACAGGTAGCTCACCCCTCCACTTT. It encodes CATSRRTGSSPLHF.

The chain carries TRBV29-1 and TRBJ1-5; the D is unclear. V was shortened by 7 bases and J by 1 base, with 14 bases between the two germline ends. The CDR3 totals 14 residues. The germline CDR1 and CDR2 sequences are SQVTM and ANQGSEA. CDR3 sequence: CSAGWGGSNQPQHF. In DNA form, the CDR3 reads TGCAGCGCCGGGTGGGGAGGGAGCAATCAGCCCCAGCATTTT.

The chain recombines TRBV5-1 with TRBJ2-1; 10 nucleotides line up with TRBD1. Germline loops: CDR1 SGHRS, CDR2 YFSETQ. This CDR3 is built from 16 residues. J lost 2 bases, V lost 4 bases, and 6 bases had no gene match. Here the CDR3 reads CASSQSGQGTYNEQFF. CDR3 nucleotides: TGCGCCAGCAGCCAATCGGGACAGGGGACCTACAATGAGCAGTTCTTC. Full variable domain (rest looked up from reference TRBV5-1 and TRBJ2-1): KAGVTQTPRYLIKTRGQQVTLSCSPISGHRSVSWYQQTPGQGLQFLFEYFSETQRNKGNFPGRFSGRQFSNSRSEMNVSTLELGDSALYLCASSQSGQGTYNEQFFGPGTRLTVL.

This chain uses TRBV27 with TRBJ2-1, with TRBD1 matching 9 bases. The ends lost 4 bases at V and 6 bases at J; junction bases unmatched: 4. The CDR3 length is 14 residues. CDR1 and CDR2 from the germline V gene are MNHEY and SMNVEV (reference sequence). CDR3 sequence: CASSSDRGPNEQFF. CDR3 coding DNA: TGTGCCAGCAGTTCGGACAGGGGACCCAATGAGCAGTTCTTC.

The chain uses TRBV5-6 and TRBJ2-1; D perhaps matches TRBD2 (6 bases). The germline V and J ends were trimmed by 0 bases and 0 bases, with 7 bases remaining between them. This CDR3 has 15 amino acids. The germline gives CDR1 SGHDT, CDR2 YYEEEE. The CDR3 sequence: CASSLVGGSYNEQFF. DNA for the CDR3: TGTGCCAGCAGCTTGGTGGGAGGCTCCTACAATGAGCAGTTCTTC.

In this sample, this clone turned up a few times. The chain uses TRBV6-5 and TRBJ1-1; 8 nucleotides line up with TRBD1. Trimming at V came to 4 bases and at J to 1 base, leaving 2 bases not matched to a gene. CDR1 and CDR2 from the germline V gene are MNHEY and SVGAGI. The CDR3 is 14 residues long. The CDR3 bases are TGTGCCAGCAGTTGGGGACAGGCGAACACTGAAGCTTTCTTT. The encoded protein is CASSWGQANTEAFF.

This chain connects TRBV28 to TRBJ2-7; 7 bases line up with TRBD1. CDR1 MDHEN and CDR2 SYDVKM come from the germline V gene. Losses at the gene ends were 4 bases for V and 2 bases for J; bases not matched to a gene: 8. The CDR3 contains 15 residues. The CDR3 sequence is CASSSNHRGPYEQYF. CDR3 DNA sequence: TGTGCCAGCAGTTCAAATCACAGGGGACCCTACGAGCAGTACTTC.

This chain links TRBV27 with TRBJ2-5, with D unresolved. The CDR3 consists of 14 residues. CDR1 and CDR2 (germline): MNHEY, SMNVEV (reference sequence). The ends were cut back, 0 bases at V and 1 base at J, with 6 bases in the middle. CDR3 sequence: CASSLSMSQETQYF. In nucleotides, the CDR3 is TGTGCCAGCAGTTTATCGATGAGCCAAGAGACCCAGTACTTC.

V and J are TRBV5-4 and TRBJ1-4, with TRBD1 matching over 9 bases. The CDR3 consists of 14 residues. V lost 4 bases and J lost 3; bases outside the gene matches: 1. The germline V gene encodes CDR1 SGHNT and CDR2 YYREEE (reference sequence). In nucleotides, the CDR3 is TGTGCCAGCAGCCGACAGGGGGCTAATGAAAAACTGTTTTTT. Residues: CASSRQGANEKLFF.

On this clone: In this CDR3 the conserved last residue, phenylalanine or tryptophan, is missing, so a read error is likely. Because the CDR3's place on the DNA is in doubt, the DNA is left out and the CDR3 is given as listed by TCRdb. The V and J genes are TRBV20-1 and TRBJ2-2; the table assigns TRBD1, which was not confirmed against the DNA. The CDR3 region is 10 residues in length, termini included. Germline CDR1 reads DFQATT; CDR2 reads SNEGSKA (reference sequence). The CDR3 reads CSAPKDRGSI.

The V and J genes are TRBV27 and TRBJ2-7, with 7 bases lining up with TRBD2. The trim removed 3 bases at V and 2 bases at J, leaving 13 bases unmatched. There are 17 residues in the CDR3. Germline CDR1 reads MNHEY; CDR2 reads SMNVEV (reference sequence). CDR3 residues: CASSFPVRRETPYEQYF. For the CDR3, the DNA is TGTGCCAGCAGTTTCCCTGTCAGGCGGGAGACACCCTACGAGCAGTACTTC.

About this clone: An end of the junction does not agree with germline; a read error may underlie this. This chain's CDR3 is CASSPRLAWHF. In DNA, the CDR3 is TGCGCCAGCAGTCCGCGACTAGCGTGGCACTTC. This chain joins TRBV23-1 and TRBJ2-5; TRBD2 aligns across 8 bases. TRBV23-1 is an ORF, with its function uncertain. This CDR3 region has 11 residues.

This clone is a singleton in its sample. The rearrangement uses TRBV7-9 and TRBJ2-1, with 10 bases identical to TRBD1. This CDR3 region has 16 residues. The germline CDR1 and CDR2 sequences are SEHNR and FQNEAQ (reference sequence). The ends lost 1 base at V and 5 bases at J; junction bases unmatched: 5. CDR3 in amino acids: CASSLGLGQGNNEQFF. The CDR3 DNA reads as TGTGCCAGCAGCTTAGGACTGGGACAGGGGAACAATGAGCAGTTCTTC.

This chain uses TRBV30 with TRBJ2-7; the D gene is possibly TRBD2 (7 bases). Germline CDR1 GTSNPN, CDR2 SVGIG (reference sequence). V lost 2 bases, J lost 6 bases, and 14 bases lay in between. The CDR3 is 13 amino acids. CDR3 in amino acids: CAWSRLGGGEQYF. As DNA, the CDR3 is TGTGCCTGGAGTCGACTAGGGGGGGGCGAGCAGTACTTC.

The CDR3 loop is CASSLTASVYYEQYF. Written as DNA, the CDR3 is TGTGCCAGCAGTTTAACCGCTAGCGTTTACTACGAGCAGTACTTC. The V and J genes are TRBV28 and TRBJ2-7, with a possible D match to TRBD2 (6 bases). Germline CDR1 reads MDHEN; CDR2 reads SYDVKM. The germline V and J ends were trimmed by 2 bases and 3 bases, with 14 bases remaining between them. The CDR3 extends over 15 amino acids.